The 21 T cell receptor beta chains listed next were all sequenced from one sample in a study of CD8 T cells in Susac syndrome. RNA in amounts of roughly 0.5 to 1 ug was reverse transcribed with random hexamers. TCRdb analysed the immunoSEQ multiplex PCR reads with MiXCR anew, one entry per CDR3 protein. The profile shows about 130,000 distinct CDR3 sequences, over 90% of them singletons. The source material was CD8+ T cells from PBMCs. These receptors originate from a human donor with Susac syndrome.

The genes are TRBV11-1 and TRBJ2-7; 8 bases fit TRBD2. This CDR3 is built from 15 residues. CDR1 is SGHAT and CDR2 is FQDESV in the germline V gene (reference sequence). V lost 5 bases to trimming and J lost 5 bases; unmatched junction nucleotides: 11. The CDR3 DNA reads as TGTGCCAGCAGCCCTGTAGCGGGACGTACCCACGAGCAGTACTTC. Translated: CASSPVAGRTHEQYF.

The rearrangement uses TRBV9 and TRBJ1-1; TRBD1 aligns across 8 bases. The CDR3 length is 14 residues. CDR1 and CDR2 (germline): SGDLS, YYNGEE. The ends lost 5 bases at V and 2 bases at J; junction bases unmatched: 5. The DNA for the CDR3 is TGTGCCAGCAGTCCGACAGGGGAAAACACTGAAGCTTTCTTT. Its protein product is CASSPTGENTEAFF.

CDR3: CASSPFGDGYTF. The CDR3 DNA is TGTGCCAGCAGCCCATTTGGGGATGGCTACACCTTC. J is TRBJ1-2 and V is TRBV6-5, with D hard to call. The CDR3 loop spans 12 amino acids. The V and J ends lost 6 bases and 6 bases respectively, with 11 bases between them. Germline V gene sequence: CDR1 MNHEY, CDR2 SVGAGI.

This clonotype appeared a single time. V is TRBV7-9 and J is TRBJ1-5, with a weak D call TRBD1 (5 bases). Germline lookup yields CDR1 SEHNR and CDR2 FQNEAQ (reference sequence). This CDR3 comprises 15 residues. Trimming cost V 1 base and J 6 bases, with 13 bases left between them. The CDR3 nucleotides are TGTGCCAGCAGCTTAGAGACAGAACCTGGTCAGCCCCAGCATTTT. It codes for CASSLETEPGQPQHF.

The J gene is TRBJ2-1, the V gene TRBV9; D may match TRBD1 or TRBD2 (5 bases each). V was cut by 0 bases and J by 5 bases, with 12 bases left in between. Germline V gene data show CDR1 as SGDLS and CDR2 as YYNGEE. The CDR3 has 15 amino acids. The CDR3 region is CASSVVGGQNNEQFF. In DNA, the CDR3 is TGTGCCAGCAGCGTAGTCGGAGGACAAAACAATGAGCAGTTCTTC. The whole variable domain, filled in from reference TRBV9 and TRBJ2-1, reads DSGVTQTPKHLITATGQRVTLRCSPRSGDLSVYWYQQSLDQGLQFLIQYYNGEERAKGNILERFSAQQFPDLHSELNLSSLELGDSALYFCASSVVGGQNNEQFFGPGTRLTVL.

The rearrangement joins TRBV19 to TRBJ1-1; 11 bases map to TRBD1. Trimming removed 3 bases from V and 1 base from J; junction bases left unmatched: 1. The CDR3 contains 15 residues. Per germline, CDR1 LNHDA and CDR2 SQIVND (reference sequence). CDR3 DNA sequence: TGTGCCAGTAGTATGGGGACAGGGGGGAACACTGAAGCTTTCTTT. It is translated as CASSMGTGGNTEAFF.

V and J are TRBV9 and TRBJ2-1; D is possibly TRBD2 (5 bases). There are 13 residues in the CDR3. Per germline, CDR1 SGDLS and CDR2 YYNGEE. The V and J ends lost 4 bases and 8 bases respectively, with 13 bases between them. This CDR3 reads CASSPEGDHEQFF. In DNA form, the CDR3 reads TGTGCCAGCAGCCCAGAGGGAGACCATGAGCAGTTCTTC.

This clonotype was counted between two and nine times. The junction differs from germline at one of its ends, possibly a read error. The rearrangement joins TRBV5-1 to TRBJ2-7, with D unresolved. Germline V gene sequence: CDR1 SGHRS, CDR2 YFSETQ. The CDR3 loop spans 11 amino acids. CDR3 DNA: TGTGCCAGCAGTTTTGGCTACGAGCAGTACTTC. The encoded protein is CASSFGYEQYF. Looking up the rest from reference TRBV5-1 and TRBJ2-7 gives the full variable domain: KAGVTQTPRYLIKTRGQQVTLSCSPISGHRSVSWYQQTPGQGLQFLFEYFSETQRNKGNFPGRFSGRQFSNSRSEMNVSTLELGDSALYLCASSFGYEQYFGPGTRLTVT.

The chain couples TRBV12-3 or TRBV12-4 to TRBJ2-7; no clear D gene. There are 13 residues in the CDR3. V lost 8 bases and J lost 6, with 17 bases in between. This CDR3 is CASSQGSSGEQYF. The CDR3 DNA sequence: TGTGCCAGCTCCCAAGGGTCATCGGGCGAGCAGTACTTC.

The chain joins TRBV24-1 to TRBJ1-2; a possible D gene is TRBD1 (5 bases). V lost 4 bases, J lost 5 bases, and 7 bases lay in between. This CDR3 contains 12 residues. CDR1 is KGHDR, CDR2 SFDVKD, per germline. CDR3 residues: CATSEAGYGYTF. CDR3 nucleotide sequence: TGTGCCACCAGTGAGGCAGGGTATGGCTACACCTTC.

The V gene is TRBV28, the J gene TRBJ2-7; maybe TRBD2 (5 bases). CDR3 size: 16 residues. V shed 4 bases and J shed 0 bases, with 16 bases lying between them. The V gene's germline CDR1 is MDHEN and CDR2 SYDVKM. CDR3 residues: CASSSLKIALSYEQYF. The CDR3 DNA reads TGTGCCAGCAGTTCCCTCAAGATAGCGCTCTCCTACGAGCAGTACTTC.

The chain links TRBV7-9 to TRBJ2-2; D could derive from TRBD1 or TRBD2 (5 bases each). The CDR3 is made up of 14 amino acids. V was clipped by 1 base and J by 6 bases, with 9 bases between them. Per germline, CDR1 SEHNR and CDR2 FQNEAQ (reference sequence). CDR3 sequence: CASSLVRGSGELFF. In DNA, the CDR3 is TGTGCCAGCAGCTTAGTCCGGGGCTCCGGGGAGCTGTTTTTT.

The J gene is TRBJ2-4, the V gene TRBV27, with 10 bases matching TRBD2. CDR1 and CDR2 (germline): MNHEY, SMNVEV (reference sequence). Trimming cost V 6 bases and J 13 bases; bases outside gene matches: 3. The CDR3 is 11 residues long. CDR3 nucleotides: TGTGCCAGCAGGGGGACTAGCGAACAGTACTTC. Protein sequence: CASRGTSEQYF.

The rearrangement uses TRBV20-1 and TRBJ2-7, with no clear D. The CDR3 is made up of 13 amino acids. Per the germline V gene, CDR1 is DFQATT and CDR2 is SNEGSKA (reference sequence). V was pared by 1 base and J by 2 bases, with 9 bases between. The CDR3 nucleotides are TGCAGTGCTAGAGTAGGCTCGACCTACGAGCAGTACTTC. It is translated as CSARVGSTYEQYF.

This chain uses TRBV20-1 with TRBJ2-1; the match to TRBD2 covers 11 bases. Germline V gene data show CDR1 as DFQATT and CDR2 as SNEGSKA (reference sequence). CDR3 length equals 17 residues. With V trimmed by 6 bases and J by 1 base, 11 bases remained unmatched. The CDR3, as DNA: TGCAGTGCCTCCGATAGCGGGAGGGCTCTTTCCTACAATGAGCAGTTCTTC. This gives the protein CSASDSGRALSYNEQFF.

The V and J genes are TRBV15 and TRBJ1-3, with unresolved D. Per the germline V gene, CDR1 is LNHNV and CDR2 is YYDKDF (reference sequence). The CDR3 has 10 amino acids. Trimming pared 8 bases from V and 4 bases from J, leaving 3 bases between. The CDR3 is CATSGNTIYF. The CDR3 nucleotides are TGTGCCACCTCGGGAAACACCATATATTTT.

This clonotype was recorded once. The rearrangement links TRBV11-2 to TRBJ2-7; 13 nucleotides match TRBD2. V gave up 7 bases and J gave up 5 bases; unmatched junction bases: 11. Looked up from germline, CDR1 is SGHAT and CDR2 is FQNNGV. This CDR3 comprises 16 residues. CDR3: CASTRTSGSTHDEQYF. CDR3 sequence (DNA): TGTGCCAGCACTAGGACTAGCGGGAGTACCCACGACGAGCAGTACTTC.

The chain employs TRBV29-1 and TRBJ1-2; 8 nucleotides agree with TRBD1. The CDR3 consists of 15 residues. CDR1 SQVTM and CDR2 ANQGSEA come from the germline V gene. After removal of 4 bases from V and 4 bases from J, the junction contained 11 bases not matched to a gene. The CDR3 sequence is CSVAPDREWGYGYTF. CDR3 coding DNA: TGCAGCGTTGCTCCGGACAGGGAATGGGGCTATGGCTACACCTTC. The complete variable domain, with remaining parts taken from reference TRBV29-1 and TRBJ1-2, reads SAVISQKPSRDICQRGTSLTIQCQVDSQVTMMFWYRQQPGQSLTLIATANQGSEATYESGFVIDKFPISRPNLTFSTLTVSNMSPEDSSIYLCSVAPDREWGYGYTFGSGTRLTVV.

The rearrangement uses TRBV10-3 and TRBJ1-1; D not resolved. V lost 8 bases to trimming and J lost 6 bases, with 10 bases between them. This CDR3 spans 11 amino acids. Germline V lookup: CDR1 ENHRY, CDR2 SYGVKD. The CDR3 here is CAIAGEAEAFF. The CDR3 region has the DNA TGTGCCATCGCCGGGGAAGCTGAAGCTTTCTTT.

CDR3 nucleotide sequence: TGTGCCAGCAGCCTGGGGGACATCACTGAAGCTTTCTTT. This sequence encodes CASSLGDITEAFF. The chain combines TRBV11-2 with TRBJ1-1; TRBD1 is a possible D gene (6 bases). V shed 5 bases and J shed 4 bases, with 11 bases lying between them. The CDR3 consists of 13 residues. The germline V gene encodes CDR1 SGHAT and CDR2 FQNNGV. Supplemented by reference TRBV11-2 and TRBJ1-1, the full variable domain reads EAGVAQSPRYKIIEKRQSVAFWCNPISGHATLYWYQQILGQGPKLLIQFQNNGVVDDSQLPKDRFSAERLKGVDSTLKIQPAKLEDSAVYLCASSLGDITEAFFGQGTRLTVV.

The CDR3 protein is CASSLLGDMVTEAFF. CDR3 sequence (DNA): TGTGCCAGCAGTTTATTGGGGGACATGGTCACTGAAGCTTTCTTT. V and J are TRBV27 and TRBJ1-1, with D possibly TRBD1 on 6 matching bases. The V gene lost 1 base and the J gene lost 4 bases, with 13 bases spanning the gap. Germline-derived CDR1 and CDR2 are MNHEY and SMNVEV (reference sequence). This CDR3 spans 15 amino acids.